This T cell receptor beta chain was profiled in a study of somatic mutations in cytotoxic T cells in rheumatoid arthritis. In the source study's methods: Concordance between patient CD8+ clones exceeding 1% and published virus-specific TCRB sequences was infrequent. TCRdb keeps only in-frame clones here, not all; method: immunoSEQ multiplex PCR. D and trimming were read from the DNA, whereas the V and J calls and clone size are those reported in that table. The sample shows around 4,700 clones, roughly three quarters of them seen only once. Separation of CD4+ and CD8+ cells was performed by positive magnetic bead selection, and purity was verified by flow cytometry. Trimming stripped 1 base from V and 7 bases from J, with 10 bases between. Germline assignment: CDR1 LNHDA and CDR2 SQIVND (reference sequence). The CDR3 totals 13 residues.

This sequence joins TRBV19 and TRBJ1-1; the D gene is possibly TRBD1 (5 bases). The receptor comes from a man aged 65-85 years with rheumatoid arthritis. Sequenced sample: CD8+ T cells sorted from blood. This chain's CDR3 is CASSIGQGFEAFF. The DNA of the CDR3 is TGTGCCAGTAGTATAGGGCAGGGATTTGAAGCTTTCTTT.